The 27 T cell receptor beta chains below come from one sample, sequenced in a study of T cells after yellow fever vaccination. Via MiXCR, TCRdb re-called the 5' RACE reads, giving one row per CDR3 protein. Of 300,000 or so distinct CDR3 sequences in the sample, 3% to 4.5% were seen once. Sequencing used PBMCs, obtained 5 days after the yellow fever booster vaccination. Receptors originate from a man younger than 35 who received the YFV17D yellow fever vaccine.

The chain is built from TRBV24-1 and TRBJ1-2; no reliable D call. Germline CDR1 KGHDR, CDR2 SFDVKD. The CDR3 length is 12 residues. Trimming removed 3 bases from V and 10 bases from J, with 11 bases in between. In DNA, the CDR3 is TGTGCCACCAGTGATGGACGGCAGAACTACACCTTC. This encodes CATSDGRQNYTF.

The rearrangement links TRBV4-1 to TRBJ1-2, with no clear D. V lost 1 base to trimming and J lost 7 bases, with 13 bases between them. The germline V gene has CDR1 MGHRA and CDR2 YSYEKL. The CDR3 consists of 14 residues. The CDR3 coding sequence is TGCGCCAGCAGCCAAGGGTTAGGGCTGGCTGGCTACACCTTC. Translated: CASSQGLGLAGYTF.

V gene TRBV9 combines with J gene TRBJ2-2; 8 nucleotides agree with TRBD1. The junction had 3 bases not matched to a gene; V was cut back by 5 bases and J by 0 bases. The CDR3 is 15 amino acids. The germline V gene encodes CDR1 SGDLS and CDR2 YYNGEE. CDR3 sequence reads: CASREQGANTGELFF. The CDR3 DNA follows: TGTGCCAGCAGGGAACAGGGGGCGAACACCGGGGAGCTGTTTTTT. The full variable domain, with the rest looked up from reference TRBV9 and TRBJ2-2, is DSGVTQTPKHLITATGQRVTLRCSPRSGDLSVYWYQQSLDQGLQFLIQYYNGEERAKGNILERFSAQQFPDLHSELNLSSLELGDSALYFCASREQGANTGELFFGEGSRLTVL.

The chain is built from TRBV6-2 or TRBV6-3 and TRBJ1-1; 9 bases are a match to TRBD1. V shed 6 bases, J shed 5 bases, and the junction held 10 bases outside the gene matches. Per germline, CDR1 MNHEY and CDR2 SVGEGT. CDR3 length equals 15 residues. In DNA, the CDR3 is TGTGCCAGCAGGCTTAACAGGGGGCGACGGACTGAAGCTTTCTTT. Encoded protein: CASRLNRGRRTEAFF.

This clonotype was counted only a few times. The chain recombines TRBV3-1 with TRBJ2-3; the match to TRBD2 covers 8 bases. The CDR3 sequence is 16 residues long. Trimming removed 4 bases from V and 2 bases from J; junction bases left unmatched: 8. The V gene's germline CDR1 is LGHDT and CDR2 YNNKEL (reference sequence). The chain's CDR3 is CASSPHGGAHTDTQYF. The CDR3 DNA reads TGTGCCAGCAGCCCTCACGGGGGGGCCCACACAGATACGCAGTATTTT.

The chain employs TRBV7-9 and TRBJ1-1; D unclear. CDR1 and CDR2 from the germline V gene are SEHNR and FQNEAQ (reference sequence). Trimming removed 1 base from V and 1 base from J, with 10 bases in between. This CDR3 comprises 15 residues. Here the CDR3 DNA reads TGTGCCAGCAGCTTAGGGTCCGGGCGGAACACTGAAGCTTTCTTT. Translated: CASSLGSGRNTEAFF.

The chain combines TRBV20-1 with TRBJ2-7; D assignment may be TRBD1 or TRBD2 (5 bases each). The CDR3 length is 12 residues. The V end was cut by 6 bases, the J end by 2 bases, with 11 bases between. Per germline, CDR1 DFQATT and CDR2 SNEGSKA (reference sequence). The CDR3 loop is CSAPGTAYEQYF. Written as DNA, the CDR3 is TGCAGTGCACCCGGGACGGCCTACGAGCAGTACTTC.

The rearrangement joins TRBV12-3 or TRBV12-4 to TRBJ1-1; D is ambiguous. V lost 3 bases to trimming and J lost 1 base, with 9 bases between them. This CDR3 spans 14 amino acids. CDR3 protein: CASSFRGSNTEAFF. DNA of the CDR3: TGTGCCAGCAGTTTCCGGGGATCGAACACTGAAGCTTTCTTT.

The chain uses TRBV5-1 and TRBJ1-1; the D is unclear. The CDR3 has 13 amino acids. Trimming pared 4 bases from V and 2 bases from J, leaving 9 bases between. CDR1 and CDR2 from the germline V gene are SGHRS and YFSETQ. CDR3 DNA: TGCGCCAGCAGCATACAAGTTAACACTGAAGCTTTCTTT. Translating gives CASSIQVNTEAFF.

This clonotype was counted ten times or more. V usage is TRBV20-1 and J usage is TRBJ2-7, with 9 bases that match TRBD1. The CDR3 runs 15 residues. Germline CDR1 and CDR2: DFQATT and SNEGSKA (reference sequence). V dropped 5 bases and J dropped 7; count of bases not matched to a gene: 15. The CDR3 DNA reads TGCAGTGCTGAAAAACCGGGGACAGGGCGAAAGGAGCAGTACTTC. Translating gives CSAEKPGTGRKEQYF.

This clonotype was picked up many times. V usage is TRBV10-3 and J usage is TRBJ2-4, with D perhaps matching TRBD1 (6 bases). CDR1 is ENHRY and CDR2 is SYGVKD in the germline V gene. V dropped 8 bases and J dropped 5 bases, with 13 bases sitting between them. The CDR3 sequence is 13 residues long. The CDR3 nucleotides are TGTGCCATCTCGGCCCCAGGGGAAAACATTCAGTACTTC. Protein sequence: CAISAPGENIQYF.

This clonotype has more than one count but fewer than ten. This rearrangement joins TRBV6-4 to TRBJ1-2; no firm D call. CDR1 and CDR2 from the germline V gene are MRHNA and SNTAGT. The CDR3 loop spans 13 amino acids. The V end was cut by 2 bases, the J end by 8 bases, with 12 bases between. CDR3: CASSDHRGFGYTF. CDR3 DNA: TGTGCCAGCAGTGACCATCGCGGTTTCGGCTACACCTTC.

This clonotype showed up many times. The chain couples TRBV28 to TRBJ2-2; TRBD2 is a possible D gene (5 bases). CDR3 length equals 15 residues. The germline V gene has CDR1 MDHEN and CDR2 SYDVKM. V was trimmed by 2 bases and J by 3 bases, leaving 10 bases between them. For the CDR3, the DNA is TGTGCCAGCAGTTTACGGGAACTCGACACCGGGGAGCTGTTTTTT. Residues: CASSLRELDTGELFF.

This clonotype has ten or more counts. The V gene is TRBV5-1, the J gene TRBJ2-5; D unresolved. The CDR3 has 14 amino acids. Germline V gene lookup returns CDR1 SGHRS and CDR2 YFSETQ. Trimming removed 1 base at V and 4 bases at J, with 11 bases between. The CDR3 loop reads CASSLSSFLETQYF. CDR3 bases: TGCGCCAGCAGCTTGAGTAGTTTTCTAGAGACCCAGTACTTC.

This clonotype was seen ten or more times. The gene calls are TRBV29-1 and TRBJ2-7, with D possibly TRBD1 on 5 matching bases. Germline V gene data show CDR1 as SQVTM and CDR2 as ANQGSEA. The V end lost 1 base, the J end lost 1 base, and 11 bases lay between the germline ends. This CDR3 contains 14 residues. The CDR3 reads CSVEGGKGSYEQYF. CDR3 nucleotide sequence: TGCAGCGTTGAAGGGGGCAAAGGGTCCTACGAGCAGTACTTC.

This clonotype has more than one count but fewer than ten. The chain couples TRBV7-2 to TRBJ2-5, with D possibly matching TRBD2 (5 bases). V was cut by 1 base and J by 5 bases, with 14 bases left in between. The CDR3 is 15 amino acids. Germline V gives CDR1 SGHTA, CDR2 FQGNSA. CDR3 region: CASSLDMVSGETQYF. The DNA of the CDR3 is TGTGCCAGCAGCTTAGATATGGTTTCGGGGGAGACCCAGTACTTC. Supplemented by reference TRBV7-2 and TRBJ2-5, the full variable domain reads GAGVSQSPSNKVTEKGKDVELRCDPISGHTALYWYRQSLGQGLEFLIYFQGNSAPDKSGLPSDRFSAERTGGSVSTLTIQRTQQEDSAVYLCASSLDMVSGETQYFGPGTRLLVL.

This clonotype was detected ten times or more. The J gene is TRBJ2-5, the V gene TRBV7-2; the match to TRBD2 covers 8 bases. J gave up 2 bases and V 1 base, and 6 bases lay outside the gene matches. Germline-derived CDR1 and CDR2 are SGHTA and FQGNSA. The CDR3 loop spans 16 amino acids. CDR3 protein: CASSLVWRGVQETQYF. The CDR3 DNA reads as TGTGCCAGCAGCTTAGTCTGGCGGGGGGTACAAGAGACCCAGTACTTC.

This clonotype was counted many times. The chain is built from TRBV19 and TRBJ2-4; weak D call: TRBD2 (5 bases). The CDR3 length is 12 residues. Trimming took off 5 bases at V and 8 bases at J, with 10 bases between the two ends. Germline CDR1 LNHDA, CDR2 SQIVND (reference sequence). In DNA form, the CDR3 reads TGTGCCAGTAGTCCAGGACTGTACATTCAGTACTTC. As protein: CASSPGLYIQYF. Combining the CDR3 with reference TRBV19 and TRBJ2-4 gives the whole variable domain DGGITQSPKYLFRKEGQNVTLSCEQNLNHDAMYWYRQDPGQGLRLIYYSQIVNDFQKGDIAEGYSVSREKKESFPLTVTSAQKNPTAFYLCASSPGLYIQYFGAGTRLSVL.

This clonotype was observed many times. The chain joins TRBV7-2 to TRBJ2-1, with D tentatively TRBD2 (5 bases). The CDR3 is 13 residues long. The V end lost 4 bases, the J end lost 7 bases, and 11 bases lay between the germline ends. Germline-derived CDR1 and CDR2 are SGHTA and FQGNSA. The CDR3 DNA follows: TGTGCCAGCAGCTCCTCTAGCTGGAATGAGCAGTTCTTC. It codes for CASSSSSWNEQFF.

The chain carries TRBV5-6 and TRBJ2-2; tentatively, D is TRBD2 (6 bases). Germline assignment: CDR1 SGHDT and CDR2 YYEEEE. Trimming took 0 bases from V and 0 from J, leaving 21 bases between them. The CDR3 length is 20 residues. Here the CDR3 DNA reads TGTGCCAGCAGCTTGGCCGCTAGCGTGTTTATAGCTACGAACACCGGGGAGCTGTTTTTT. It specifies CASSLAASVFIATNTGELFF.

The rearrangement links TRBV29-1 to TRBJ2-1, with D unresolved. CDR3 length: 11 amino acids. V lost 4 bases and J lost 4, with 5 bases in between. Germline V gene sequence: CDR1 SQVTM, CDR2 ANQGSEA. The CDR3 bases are TGCAGCGTTGTCAGATACAATGAGCAGTTCTTC. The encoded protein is CSVVRYNEQFF.

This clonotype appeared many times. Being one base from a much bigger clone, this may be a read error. The CDR3 here is CASSLASDTQYF. CDR3 bases: TGTGCCAGCAGCTTAGCCTCAGATACGCAGTATTTT. This rearrangement joins TRBV7-9 to TRBJ2-3; D gene uncertain. V dropped 0 bases and J dropped 4 bases, with 2 bases sitting between them. The V gene's germline CDR1 is SEHNR and CDR2 FQNEAQ (reference sequence). The CDR3 runs 12 residues.

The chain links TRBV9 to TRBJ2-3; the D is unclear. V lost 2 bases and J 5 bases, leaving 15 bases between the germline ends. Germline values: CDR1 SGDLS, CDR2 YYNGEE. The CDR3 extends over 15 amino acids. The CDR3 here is CASSVYFSRQDTQYF. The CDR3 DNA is TGTGCCAGCAGCGTGTATTTTAGCCGCCAAGATACGCAGTATTTT.

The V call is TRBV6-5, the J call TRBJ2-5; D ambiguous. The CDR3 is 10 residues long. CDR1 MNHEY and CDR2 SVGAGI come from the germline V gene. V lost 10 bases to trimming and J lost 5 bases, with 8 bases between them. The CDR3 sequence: CATTGETQYF. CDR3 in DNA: TGTGCCACCACCGGGGAGACCCAGTACTTC.

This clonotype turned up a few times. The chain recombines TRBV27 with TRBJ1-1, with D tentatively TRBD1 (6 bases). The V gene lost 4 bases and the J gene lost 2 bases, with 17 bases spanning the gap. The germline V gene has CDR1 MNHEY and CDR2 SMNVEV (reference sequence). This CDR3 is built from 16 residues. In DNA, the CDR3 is TGTGCCAGCAGTTCCAGGGGCCCCTCCTTCAACACTGAAGCTTTCTTT. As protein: CASSSRGPSFNTEAFF.

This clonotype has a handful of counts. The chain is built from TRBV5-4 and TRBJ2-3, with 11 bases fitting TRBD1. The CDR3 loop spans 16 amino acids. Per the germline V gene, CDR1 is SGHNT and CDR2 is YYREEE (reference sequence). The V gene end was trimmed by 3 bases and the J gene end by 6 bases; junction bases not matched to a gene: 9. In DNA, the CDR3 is TGTGCCAGCAGCTCAGGACAGGGGGCCCTTAAGGATACGCAGTATTTT. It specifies CASSSGQGALKDTQYF.

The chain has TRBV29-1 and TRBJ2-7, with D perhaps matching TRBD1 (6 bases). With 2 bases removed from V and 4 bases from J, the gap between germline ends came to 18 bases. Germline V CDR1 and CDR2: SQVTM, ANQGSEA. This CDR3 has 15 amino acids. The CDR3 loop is CSVEIPGTRKYEQYF. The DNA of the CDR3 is TGCAGCGTTGAAATTCCCGGGACACGAAAATACGAGCAGTACTTC.